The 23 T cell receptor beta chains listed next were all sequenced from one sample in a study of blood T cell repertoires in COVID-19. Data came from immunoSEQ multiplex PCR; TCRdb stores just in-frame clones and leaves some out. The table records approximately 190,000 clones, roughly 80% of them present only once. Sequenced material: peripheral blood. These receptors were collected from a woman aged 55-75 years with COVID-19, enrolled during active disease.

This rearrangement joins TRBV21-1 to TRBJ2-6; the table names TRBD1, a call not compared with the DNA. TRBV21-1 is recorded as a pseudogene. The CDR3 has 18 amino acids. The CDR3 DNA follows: TGTGCCAGCAGCAAAGAGACGGACAGACGGCCTGGGGCCAACGTCCTGACTTTC. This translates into CASSKETDRRPGANVLTF.

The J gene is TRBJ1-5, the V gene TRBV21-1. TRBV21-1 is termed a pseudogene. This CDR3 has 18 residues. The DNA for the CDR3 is TGTGCCAGCAGCAAAGCTCTGGGAGGGCAAGTGAGCAATCAGCCCCAGCATTTT. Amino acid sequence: CASSKALGGQVSNQPQHF.

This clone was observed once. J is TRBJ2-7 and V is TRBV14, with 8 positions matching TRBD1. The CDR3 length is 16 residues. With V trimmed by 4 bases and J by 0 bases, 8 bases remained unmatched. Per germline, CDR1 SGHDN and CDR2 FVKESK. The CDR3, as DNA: TGTGCCAGCAGCCCCTTAACCGGGACAGGCTCCTACGAGCAGTACTTC. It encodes CASSPLTGTGSYEQYF.

The CDR3 bases are TGTGCCATCAGAAGGACAGGGGAAGAGACCCAGTACTTC. It yields the protein CAIRRTGEETQYF. This rearrangement joins TRBV10-3 to TRBJ2-5; 9 bases align to TRBD1. J was trimmed by 3 bases and V by 6 bases; bases with no gene match: 2. CDR1 ENHRY and CDR2 SYGVKD come from the germline V gene. The CDR3 extends over 13 amino acids.

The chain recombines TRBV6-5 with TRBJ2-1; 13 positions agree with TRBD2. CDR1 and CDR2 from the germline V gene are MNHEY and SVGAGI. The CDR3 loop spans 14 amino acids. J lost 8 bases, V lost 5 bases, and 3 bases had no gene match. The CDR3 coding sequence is TGTGCCAGCAGTCCGGGGACTAGCGGGGATGAGCAGTTCTTC. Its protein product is CASSPGTSGDEQFF.

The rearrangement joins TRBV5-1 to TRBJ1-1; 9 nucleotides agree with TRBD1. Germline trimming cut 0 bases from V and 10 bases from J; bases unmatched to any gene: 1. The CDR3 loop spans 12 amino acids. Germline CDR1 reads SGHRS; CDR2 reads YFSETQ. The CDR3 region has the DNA TGCGCCAGCAGCTTGGAGGGACAGGGAGCTTTCTTT. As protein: CASSLEGQGAFF.

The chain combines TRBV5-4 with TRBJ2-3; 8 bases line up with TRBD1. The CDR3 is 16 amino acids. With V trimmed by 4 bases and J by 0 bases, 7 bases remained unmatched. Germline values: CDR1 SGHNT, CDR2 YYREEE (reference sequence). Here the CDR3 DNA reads TGTGCCAGCAGCGGCTACAGGGGGACTAGCACAGATACGCAGTATTTT. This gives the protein CASSGYRGTSTDTQYF. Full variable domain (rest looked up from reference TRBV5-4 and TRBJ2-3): ETGVTQSPTHLIKTRGQQVTLRCSSQSGHNTVSWYQQALGQGPQFIFQYYREEENGRGNFPPRFSGLQFPNYSSELNVNALELDDSALYLCASSGYRGTSTDTQYFGPGTRLTVL.

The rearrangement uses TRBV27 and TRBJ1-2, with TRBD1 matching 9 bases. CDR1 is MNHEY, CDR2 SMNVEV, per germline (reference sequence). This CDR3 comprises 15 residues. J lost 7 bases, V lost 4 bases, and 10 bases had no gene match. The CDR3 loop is CASSWSGTGSFGYTF. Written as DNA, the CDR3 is TGTGCCAGCAGTTGGTCCGGGACAGGGTCATTTGGCTACACCTTC.

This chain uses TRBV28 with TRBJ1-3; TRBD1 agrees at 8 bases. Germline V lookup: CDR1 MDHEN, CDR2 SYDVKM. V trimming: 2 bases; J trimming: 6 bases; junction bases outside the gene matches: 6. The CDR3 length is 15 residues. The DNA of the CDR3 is TGTGCCAGCAGTTTACCCAGGACAGGGCAAAACACCATATATTTT. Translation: CASSLPRTGQNTIYF.

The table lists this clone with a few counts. The CDR3 spells CASSYSRGIAPYGYTF. CDR3 coding DNA: TGTGCCAGCAGTTACTCTAGGGGCATAGCCCCCTATGGCTACACCTTC. The chain recombines TRBV6-5 with TRBJ1-2; tentatively, D is TRBD1 (5 bases). With 0 bases removed from V and 4 bases from J, the gap between germline ends came to 15 bases. Germline CDR1 reads MNHEY; CDR2 reads SVGAGI. The CDR3 runs to 16 residues.

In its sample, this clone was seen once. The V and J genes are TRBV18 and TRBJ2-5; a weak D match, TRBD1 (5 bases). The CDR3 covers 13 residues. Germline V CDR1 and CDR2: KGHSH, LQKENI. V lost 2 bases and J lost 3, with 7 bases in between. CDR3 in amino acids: CASSPWGEETQYF. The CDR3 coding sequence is TGTGCCAGCTCACCATGGGGCGAAGAGACCCAGTACTTC.

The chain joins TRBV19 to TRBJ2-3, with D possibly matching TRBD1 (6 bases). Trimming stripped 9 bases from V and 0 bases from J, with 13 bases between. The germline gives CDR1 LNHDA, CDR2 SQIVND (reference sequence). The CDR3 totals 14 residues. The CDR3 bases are TGTGCCAGCAACAGGGAGCTTAGCACAGATACGCAGTATTTT. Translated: CASNRELSTDTQYF.

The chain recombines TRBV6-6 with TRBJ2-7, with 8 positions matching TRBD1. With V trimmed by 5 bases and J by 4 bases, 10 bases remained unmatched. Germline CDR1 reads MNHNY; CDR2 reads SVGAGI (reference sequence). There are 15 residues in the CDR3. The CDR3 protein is CASSGAGTGGYEQYF. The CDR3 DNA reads TGTGCCAGCAGTGGGGCCGGGACAGGAGGTTACGAGCAGTACTTC.

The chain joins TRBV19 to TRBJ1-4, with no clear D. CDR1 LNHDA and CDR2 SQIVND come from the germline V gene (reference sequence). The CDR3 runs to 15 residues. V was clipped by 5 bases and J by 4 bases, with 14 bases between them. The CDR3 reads CASSGRETYNEKLFF. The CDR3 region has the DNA TGTGCCAGTAGTGGGAGAGAGACCTATAATGAAAAACTGTTTTTT.

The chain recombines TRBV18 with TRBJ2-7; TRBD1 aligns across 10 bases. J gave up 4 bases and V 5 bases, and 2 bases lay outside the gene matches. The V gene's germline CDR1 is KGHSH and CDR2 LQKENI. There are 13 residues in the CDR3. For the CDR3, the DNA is TGTGCCAGCTCAAAGGACAGGGGGTACGAGCAGTACTTC. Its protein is CASSKDRGYEQYF.

The CDR3 DNA sequence: TGTGCCAGCAGCTTAGGTCGGCAGGGATCGGGCGAGCAGTACTTC. Amino acid sequence: CASSLGRQGSGEQYF. The gene calls are TRBV11-2 and TRBJ2-7; weak D call: TRBD1 (5 bases). Trimming cost V 1 base and J 6 bases, with 16 bases left between them. Germline V gene lookup returns CDR1 SGHAT and CDR2 FQNNGV. The CDR3 is 15 amino acids.

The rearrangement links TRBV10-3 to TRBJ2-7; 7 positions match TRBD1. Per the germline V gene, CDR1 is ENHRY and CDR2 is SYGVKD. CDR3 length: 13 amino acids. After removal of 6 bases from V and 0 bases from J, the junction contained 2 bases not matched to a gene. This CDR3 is CAIRPGGSYEQYF. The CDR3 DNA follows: TGTGCCATCAGACCAGGGGGCTCCTACGAGCAGTACTTC.

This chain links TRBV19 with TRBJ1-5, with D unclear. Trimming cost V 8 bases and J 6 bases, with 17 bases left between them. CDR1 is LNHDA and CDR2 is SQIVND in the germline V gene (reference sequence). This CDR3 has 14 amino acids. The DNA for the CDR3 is TGTGCCAGTGGCTCCGGGGAGGTAAGTCAGCCCCAGCATTTT. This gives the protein CASGSGEVSQPQHF.

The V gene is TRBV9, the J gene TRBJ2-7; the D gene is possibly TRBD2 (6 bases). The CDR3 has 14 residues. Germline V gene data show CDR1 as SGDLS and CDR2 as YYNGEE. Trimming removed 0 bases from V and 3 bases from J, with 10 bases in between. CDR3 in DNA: TGTGCCAGCAGCGTAGCTTACGGGGGCTACGAGCAGTACTTC. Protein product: CASSVAYGGYEQYF.

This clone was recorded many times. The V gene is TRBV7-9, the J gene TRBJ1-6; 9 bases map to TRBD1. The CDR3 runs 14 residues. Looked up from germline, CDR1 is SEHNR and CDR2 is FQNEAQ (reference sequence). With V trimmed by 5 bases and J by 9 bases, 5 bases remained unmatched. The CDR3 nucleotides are TGTGCCAGCAGCGCACAGGGGGCGGTTTCACCCCTCCACTTT. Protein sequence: CASSAQGAVSPLHF.

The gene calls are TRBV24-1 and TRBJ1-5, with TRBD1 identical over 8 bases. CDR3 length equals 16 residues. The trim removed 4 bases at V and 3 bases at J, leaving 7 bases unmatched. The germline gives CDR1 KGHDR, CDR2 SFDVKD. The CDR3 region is CATSDPRTGNNQPQHF. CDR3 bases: TGTGCCACCAGTGACCCCCGGACAGGGAACAATCAGCCCCAGCATTTT.

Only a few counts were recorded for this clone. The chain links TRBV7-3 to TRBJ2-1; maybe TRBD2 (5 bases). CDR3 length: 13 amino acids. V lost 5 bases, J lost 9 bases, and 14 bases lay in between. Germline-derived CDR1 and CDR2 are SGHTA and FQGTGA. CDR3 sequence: CASSPRGGGEQFF. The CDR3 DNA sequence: TGTGCCAGCAGCCCTCGAGGAGGCGGTGAGCAGTTCTTC.

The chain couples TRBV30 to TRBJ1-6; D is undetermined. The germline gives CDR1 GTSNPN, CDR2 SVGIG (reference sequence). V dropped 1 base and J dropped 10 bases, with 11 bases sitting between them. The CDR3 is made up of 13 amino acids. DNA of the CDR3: TGTGCCTGGAGTGGGCCCAGAGGATCACCCCTCCACTTT. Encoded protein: CAWSGPRGSPLHF.